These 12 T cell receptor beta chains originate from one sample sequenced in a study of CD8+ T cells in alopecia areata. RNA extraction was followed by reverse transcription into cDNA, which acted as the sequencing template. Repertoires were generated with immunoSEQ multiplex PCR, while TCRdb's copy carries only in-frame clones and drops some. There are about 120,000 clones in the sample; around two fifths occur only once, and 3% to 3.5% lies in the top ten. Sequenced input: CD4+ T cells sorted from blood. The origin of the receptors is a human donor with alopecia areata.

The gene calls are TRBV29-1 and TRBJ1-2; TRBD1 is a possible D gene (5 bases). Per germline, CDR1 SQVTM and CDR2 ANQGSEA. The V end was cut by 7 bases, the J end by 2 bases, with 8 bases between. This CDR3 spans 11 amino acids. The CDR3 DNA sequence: TGCAGCGCACGACAGAACTATGGCTACACCTTC. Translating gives CSARQNYGYTF.

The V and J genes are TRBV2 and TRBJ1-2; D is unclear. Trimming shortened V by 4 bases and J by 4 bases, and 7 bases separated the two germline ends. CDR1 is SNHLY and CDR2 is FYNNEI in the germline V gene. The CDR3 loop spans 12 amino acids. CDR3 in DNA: TGTGCCAGCAGTGCGGAGGGCTATGGCTACACCTTC. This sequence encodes CASSAEGYGYTF.

CDR3 in DNA: TGTGCCAGCAGCTTGGGTCCGGTGACTGCCAATGAGCAGTTCTTC. Translation: CASSLGPVTANEQFF. The V and J genes are TRBV5-4 and TRBJ2-1; no clear D gene. CDR1 is SGHNT, CDR2 YYREEE, per germline (reference sequence). This CDR3 is 15 amino acids long. Deletions cut 0 bases from V and 6 bases from J, with 13 bases between.

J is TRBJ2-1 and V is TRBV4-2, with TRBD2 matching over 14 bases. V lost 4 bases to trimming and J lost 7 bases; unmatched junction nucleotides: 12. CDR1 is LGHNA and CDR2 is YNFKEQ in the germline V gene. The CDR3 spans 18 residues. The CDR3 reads CASSRGTSGGSTRNEQFF. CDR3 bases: TGTGCCAGCAGCCGGGGGACTAGCGGGGGCTCTACTAGGAATGAGCAGTTCTTC.

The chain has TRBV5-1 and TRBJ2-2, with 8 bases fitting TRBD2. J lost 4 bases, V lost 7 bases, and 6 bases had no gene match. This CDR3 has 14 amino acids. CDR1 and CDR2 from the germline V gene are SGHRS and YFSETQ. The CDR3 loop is CASVDTSGTGELFF. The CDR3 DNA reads TGCGCCAGCGTCGATACTAGCGGCACCGGGGAGCTGTTTTTT. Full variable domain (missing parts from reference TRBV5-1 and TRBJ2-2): KAGVTQTPRYLIKTRGQQVTLSCSPISGHRSVSWYQQTPGQGLQFLFEYFSETQRNKGNFPGRFSGRQFSNSRSEMNVSTLELGDSALYLCASVDTSGTGELFFGEGSRLTVL.

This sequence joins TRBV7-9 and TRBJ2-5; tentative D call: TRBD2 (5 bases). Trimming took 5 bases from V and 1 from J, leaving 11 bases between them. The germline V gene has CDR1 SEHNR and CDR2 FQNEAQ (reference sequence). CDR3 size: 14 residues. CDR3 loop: CASSPRGSQETQYF. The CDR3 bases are TGTGCCAGCAGCCCGAGAGGGAGCCAAGAGACCCAGTACTTC. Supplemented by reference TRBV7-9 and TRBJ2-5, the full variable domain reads DTGVSQNPRHKITKRGQNVTFRCDPISEHNRLYWYRQTLGQGPEFLTYFQNEAQLEKSRLLSDRFSAERPKGSFSTLEIQRTEQGDSAMYLCASSPRGSQETQYFGPGTRLLVL.

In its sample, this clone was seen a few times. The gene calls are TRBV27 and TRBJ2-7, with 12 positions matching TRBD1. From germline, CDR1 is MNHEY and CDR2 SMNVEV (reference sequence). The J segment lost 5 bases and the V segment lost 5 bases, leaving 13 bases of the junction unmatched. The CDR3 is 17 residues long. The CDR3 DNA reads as TGTGCCAGCAGTCCGAACCCCGGGACAGGGGGCCTCAACGAGCAGTACTTC. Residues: CASSPNPGTGGLNEQYF.

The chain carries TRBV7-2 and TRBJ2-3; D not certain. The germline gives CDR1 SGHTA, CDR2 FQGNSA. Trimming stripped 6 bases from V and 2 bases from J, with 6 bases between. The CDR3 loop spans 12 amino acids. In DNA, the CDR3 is TGTGCCAGCAGACGACTCACAGATACGCAGTATTTT. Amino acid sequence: CASRRLTDTQYF.

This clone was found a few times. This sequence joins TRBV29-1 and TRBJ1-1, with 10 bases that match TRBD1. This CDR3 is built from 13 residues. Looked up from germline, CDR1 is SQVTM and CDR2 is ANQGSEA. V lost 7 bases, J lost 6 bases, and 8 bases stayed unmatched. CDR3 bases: TGCAGCGCCTGGGACAGGGGTAGCGCTGAAGCTTTCTTT. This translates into CSAWDRGSAEAFF.

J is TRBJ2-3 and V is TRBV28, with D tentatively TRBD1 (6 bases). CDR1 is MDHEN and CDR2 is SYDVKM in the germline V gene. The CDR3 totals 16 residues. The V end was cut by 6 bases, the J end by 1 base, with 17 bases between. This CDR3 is CASSQQGPGGTDTQYF. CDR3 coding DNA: TGTGCCAGCAGCCAACAGGGCCCAGGGGGCACAGATACGCAGTATTTT.

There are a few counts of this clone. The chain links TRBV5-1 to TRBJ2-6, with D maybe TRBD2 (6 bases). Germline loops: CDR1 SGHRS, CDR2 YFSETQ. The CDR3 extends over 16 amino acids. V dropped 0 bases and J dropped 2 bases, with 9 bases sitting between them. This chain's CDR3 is CASSLVGSTGANVLTF. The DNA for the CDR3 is TGCGCCAGCAGCTTGGTCGGGAGCACTGGGGCCAACGTCCTGACTTTC.

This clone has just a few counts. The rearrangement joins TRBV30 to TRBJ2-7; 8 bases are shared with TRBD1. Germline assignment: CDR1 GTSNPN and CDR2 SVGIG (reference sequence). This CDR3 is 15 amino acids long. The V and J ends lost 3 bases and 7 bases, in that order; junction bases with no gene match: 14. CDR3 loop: CAWSGMDRAVREQYF. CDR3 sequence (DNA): TGTGCCTGGAGCGGAATGGACAGGGCCGTACGGGAGCAGTACTTC.